Below are 29 T cell receptor beta chains sequenced from a single sample in a study of tissue T cells after allogeneic stem cell transplantation. Time point reported: mouse harvest day 7 after allogeneic transplant. Each mouse received 10^7 T-cell-depleted marrow cells plus 10^6 splenic CD5+ T cells by tail vein. Profiling relied on immunoSEQ multiplex PCR, and the TCRdb table lists in-frame clones only, not all of them. This sample yields about 10,000 clones, of which 40% to 50% are seen a single time; 1.3% to 1.5% belongs to the top ten. Material: skin. The receptor source for this set is a female BALB/c mouse given C57BL/6 T cells with graft-versus-host disease after an allogeneic hematopoietic cell transplant.

About this clone: Mouse gene names apply. The sequenced CDR3 bases are TGCTCCAGCAGTCAGGGGGGGGGCGCTGGTCAAAACACCTTGTAC. It yields the protein CSSSQGGGAGQNTLY. The complete CDR3 reads CSSSQGGGAGQNTLYF. This chain joins TRBV23 and TRBJ2-4; the DNA was not compared with TRBD2, the D call given in the table. The CDR3 end falls 1 residue outside the read, so it is completed with the germline J gene. The CDR3 has 16 residues. Per germline, CDR1 KGHTA and CDR2 FQNQQP.

In regard to this clone: The gene names here belong to mouse. The read ends 1 residue shy of where the CDR3 ends; the end is completed using the germline J gene. V is TRBV13-2 and J is TRBJ2-7; 7 bases line up with TRBD1. V was pared by 0 bases and J by 7 bases, with 4 bases of the junction left unmatched. Germline V gene data show CDR1 as NNHNN and CDR2 as SYGAGS (reference sequence). The CDR3 length is 13 residues. The CDR3 loop is CASGDEGRGEQYF. The CDR3 DNA, read in part, is TGTGCCAGCGGTGATGAAGGCAGGGGGGAACAGTAC.

This clone is deemed medium-sized. Gene labels here are mouse ones. Coverage ceases 1 residue before the CDR3 finishes, and the germline J gene fills in the end. The chain joins TRBV5 to TRBJ2-7; no clear D. Trimming shortened V by 4 bases and J by 0 bases, and 7 bases separated the two germline ends. Germline V CDR1 and CDR2: LGHNA, YNLKQL (reference sequence). The length of the CDR3 is 13 residues. The sequenced part of the CDR3 DNA is TGTGCCAGCAGCCTGGATGACTCCTATGAACAGTAC. Its translation: CASSLDDSYEQY. The entire CDR3 protein is CASSLDDSYEQYF.

For this clone: The germline and genes are mouse ones. The DNA ends 1 residue before the CDR3 does, and the rest of the CDR3 is filled in from the germline J gene. The rearrangement links TRBV12-1 to TRBJ2-7; TRBD2 agrees at 8 bases. Per the germline V gene, CDR1 is SGHSN and CDR2 is HYEKVE. V lost 1 base and J lost 4; bases outside the gene matches: 2. The CDR3 totals 13 residues. The CDR3 reads CASSLTGVYEQYF. The part of the CDR3 DNA that was read is TGTGCCAGCTCTCTGACTGGGGTGTATGAACAGTAC.

Notes on this clone: The listed genes are named as in mouse. The CDR3 end falls 1 residue outside the read, so it is completed with the germline J gene. The chain joins TRBV23 to TRBJ2-3; the table's D gene call, TRBD1, was not cross checked with the DNA. CDR1 and CDR2 from the germline V gene are KGHTA and FQNQQP. This CDR3 spans 14 amino acids. Incomplete CDR3 DNA: TGCTCCAGCAGTCAGCCAGATAGTGCAGAAACGCTGTAT. Its translation is CSSSQPDSAETLY. In full, the CDR3 is CSSSQPDSAETLYF.

For this clone: Gene names and germline match the mouse. Coverage ceases 1 residue before the CDR3 finishes, and the germline J gene fills in the end. Other nucleotide sequences in the sample specify the same CDR3. The chain is built from TRBV2 and TRBJ2-1; D possibly matches TRBD1 or TRBD2 (5 bases each). V shed 0 bases and J shed 4 bases, with 10 bases lying between them. Germline-derived CDR1 and CDR2 are LGHNA and YSYQKL. The CDR3 runs to 15 residues. CDR3 loop: CASSQEGTGYAEQFF. The CDR3 DNA, read in part, is TGTGCCAGCAGCCAAGAGGGGACGGGGTATGCTGAGCAGTTC.

In this sample, this clone turned up a few times. The genes and germline here are from mouse. Read data end 1 residue before the CDR3 end; the end is taken from the germline J gene. V is TRBV12-2 and J is TRBJ2-4, with 8 bases identical to TRBD2. The V gene end was trimmed by 0 bases and the J gene end by 1 base; junction bases not matched to a gene: 5. The CDR3 has 16 amino acids. CDR1 and CDR2 from the germline V gene are SGHLS and HYDKME. The CDR3 sequence is CASSLAWGVGQNTLYF. The DNA read from the CDR3 is TGTGCCAGCTCTCTCGCCTGGGGGGTGGGTCAAAACACCTTGTAC. Combining the CDR3 with reference TRBV12-2 and TRBJ2-4 gives the whole variable domain NSGVVQSPRYIIKGKGERSILKCIPISGHLSVAWYQQTQGQELKFFIQHYDKMERDKGNLPSRFSVQQFDDYHSEMNMSALELEDSAVYFCASSLAWGVGQNTLYFGAGTRLSVL.

On this clone: Any gene name here is a mouse gene name. The DNA ends 1 residue before the CDR3 does, and the rest of the CDR3 is filled in from the germline J gene. The rearrangement uses TRBV26 and TRBJ2-5, with a possible D match to TRBD2 (6 bases). This CDR3 has 12 residues. V lost 5 bases and J 6 bases, leaving 9 bases between the germline ends. Germline values: CDR1 KGHPV, CDR2 FQNQEV (reference sequence). The CDR3 spells CASSGDFDTQYF. Partial CDR3 DNA: TGTGCCAGCAGTGGGGACTTTGACACCCAGTAC.

Note on this clone: Gene names follow the mouse nomenclature. Sequencing ends 1 residue short of the CDR3 end; the germline J gene provides the rest. The chain employs TRBV26 and TRBJ1-1, with TRBD1 identical over 8 bases. CDR1 is KGHPV, CDR2 FQNQEV, per germline (reference sequence). CDR3 length equals 15 residues. Trimming cost V 6 bases and J 4 bases; bases outside gene matches: 10. Partial CDR3 DNA: TGTGCCAGCAGGCCCTCTACAGGGACAGGCACAGAAGTCTTC. As protein: CASRPSTGTGTEVF. The entire CDR3 reads CASRPSTGTGTEVFF.

Note on this clone: The genes are named according to mouse. The read is 1 residue too short to cover the CDR3 end, so that end is filled in from the germline J gene. This chain links TRBV26 with TRBJ2-1, with 7 bases identical to TRBD2. V was pared by 2 bases and J by 1 base, with 2 bases of the junction left unmatched. Germline V gene data show CDR1 as KGHPV and CDR2 as FQNQEV (reference sequence). This CDR3 comprises 15 residues. The CDR3 DNA, read in part, is TGTGCCAGCAGTCTGCTACTGGGGAACTATGCTGAGCAGTTC. This translates into CASSLLLGNYAEQF. In full, the CDR3 reads CASSLLLGNYAEQFF.

This clone showed up just a few times. A junction end diverges from the germline sequence, so it may reflect a read error. These gene names are mouse names. The sequenced fragment ends 1 residue before the CDR3 boundary, so the rest is inferred from the germline J gene. This chain connects TRBV20 to TRBJ2-2; 8 nucleotides match TRBD1. There are 14 residues in the CDR3. Germline V gene data show CDR1 as GFQATS and CDR2 as STVNSAI. The CDR3: CGAGDRPNTGQLYF. CDR3 DNA, as far as it was read: TGTGGTGCTGGGGACAGGCCAAACACCGGGCAGCTCTAC.

Comment on this clone: Mouse gene names apply. The sequenced fragment ends 1 residue before the CDR3 boundary, so the rest is inferred from the germline J gene. This chain uses TRBV19 with TRBJ2-1, with 12 bases matching TRBD2. Looked up from germline, CDR1 is FNHDT and CDR2 is SITEND (reference sequence). Unmatched junction bases numbered 8, after V lost 4 bases and J lost 3 bases. The CDR3 sequence is 17 residues long. The CDR3 bases that were read are TGTGCCAGCAGTCGTGACTGGGGGGGCGGGGGCTATGCTGAGCAGTTC. It codes for CASSRDWGGGGYAEQF. From start to end, the CDR3 is CASSRDWGGGGYAEQFF.

This clone is medium-sized by share. Mouse gene names apply. The sequenced fragment ends 1 residue before the CDR3 boundary, so the rest is inferred from the germline J gene. V gene TRBV20 combines with J gene TRBJ2-1; D may be TRBD1 or TRBD2 (5 bases each). Germline V gene data show CDR1 as GFQATS and CDR2 as STVNSAI. CDR3 length: 14 residues. The V gene lost 2 bases and the J gene lost 5 bases, with 13 bases spanning the gap. The CDR3 spells CGARPRGRDAEQFF. The CDR3 DNA, read in part, is TGTGGTGCTAGGCCCCGGGGGAGAGATGCTGAGCAGTTC.

In regard to this clone: The genes are named according to mouse. The DNA ends 1 residue before the CDR3 does, and the rest of the CDR3 is filled in from the germline J gene. The chain joins TRBV26 to TRBJ1-1, with 7 bases that match TRBD1. The CDR3 is 14 residues long. The V gene's germline CDR1 is KGHPV and CDR2 FQNQEV (reference sequence). After removal of 6 bases from V and 1 base from J, the junction contained 5 bases not matched to a gene. The CDR3 is CASSRGQLNTEVFF. CDR3 DNA, as far as it was read: TGTGCCAGCAGCCGGGGACAGTTAAACACAGAAGTCTTC.

For this clone: Mouse names are used for the genes. The CDR3 goes on 1 residue after the read ends, and that part is filled in from the germline J gene. This chain links TRBV15 with TRBJ1-2, with TRBD1 matching 7 bases. With 6 bases clipped from V and 7 bases from J, the junction kept 2 bases outside the gene matches. Germline CDR1 reads SGHND; CDR2 reads FRSKSL. This CDR3 region has 11 residues. This CDR3 reads CASSRDSDYTF. Partial CDR3 DNA: TGTGCCAGCAGCCGGGACAGCGACTACACC.

Of note for this clone: Gene names are the mouse ones. The read finishes 1 residue shy of the CDR3 end, and the germline J gene is used to complete it. This chain joins TRBV26 and TRBJ1-1; a possible D gene is TRBD1 (6 bases). The V gene's germline CDR1 is KGHPV and CDR2 FQNQEV (reference sequence). The length of the CDR3 is 13 residues. Trimming pared 2 bases from V and 5 bases from J, leaving 9 bases between. The CDR3 sequence: CASSLPQGTEVFF. Incomplete CDR3 DNA: TGTGCCAGCAGTCTGCCTCAGGGGACAGAAGTCTTC.

In its sample, this clone ranks as medium-sized. Gene names follow the mouse nomenclature. With the read ending 1 residue before the CDR3 end, the germline J gene is used to fill in that end. The chain employs TRBV31 and TRBJ2-7; D uncertain. The V end lost 3 bases, the J end lost 4 bases, and 7 bases lay between the germline ends. Germline V gene data show CDR1 as GKSSPN and CDR2 as SITVG. The length of the CDR3 is 11 residues. The sequenced CDR3 bases are TGTGCCTGGAGCAAAAAATATGAACAGTAC. Translating gives CAWSKKYEQY. The entire CDR3 sequence reads CAWSKKYEQYF.

A remark on this clone: Germline and genes: mouse. The read comes to an end 1 residue before the CDR3 does, leaving the germline J gene to fill in the end. The chain joins TRBV19 to TRBJ2-5; tentatively, D is TRBD2 (7 bases). Trimming took off 6 bases at V and 2 bases at J, with 13 bases between the two ends. Germline V gene data show CDR1 as FNHDT and CDR2 as SITEND (reference sequence). The CDR3 has 14 amino acids. CDR3 bases read: TGTGCCAGCATCAAGGGGGGGGTCCAAGACACCCAGTAC. Translating gives CASIKGGVQDTQY. In full, the CDR3 reads CASIKGGVQDTQYF.

A note on this clone: Germline and genes: mouse. The read ends 1 residue before the CDR3 terminus; that terminus is restored from the germline J gene. The rearrangement links TRBV5 to TRBJ2-3; D not certain. Trimming shortened V by 1 base and J by 1 base, and 6 bases separated the two germline ends. Germline CDR1 LGHNA, CDR2 YNLKQL (reference sequence). This CDR3 region has 14 residues. CDR3 bases read: TGTGCCAGCAGCCAAGGGTGGGGTGCAGAAACGCTGTAT. Its protein is CASSQGWGAETLY. The whole CDR3 sequence reads CASSQGWGAETLYF.

Note on this clone: Here the gene names and germline are mouse. The sequenced part of the CDR3 DNA is TGTGCCAGCGTCCGGGACAGGGACACCGGGCAGCTCTAC. Amino acids: CASVRDRDTGQLY. The complete CDR3 sequence is CASVRDRDTGQLYF. V and J are TRBV13-1 and TRBJ2-2; 9 bases fit TRBD1. The read halts 1 residue ahead of the CDR3 end, with the missing end drawn from the germline J gene. V dropped 7 bases and J dropped 3; count of bases not matched to a gene: 4. The germline gives CDR1 NSHNY, CDR2 SYGAGN. The CDR3 spans 14 residues.

This clone was seen only a few times. Gene names follow the mouse nomenclature. Coverage ceases 1 residue before the CDR3 finishes, and the germline J gene fills in the end. The chain uses TRBV12-2 and TRBJ1-2; tentatively, D is TRBD1 (5 bases). The CDR3 is 14 residues long. The V end was cut by 2 bases, the J end by 0 bases, with 9 bases between. Germline assignment: CDR1 SGHLS and CDR2 HYDKME. The covered CDR3 bases are TGTGCCAGCTCTCCCCAGGGTTCAAACTCCGACTACACC. Encoded protein: CASSPQGSNSDYT. The entire CDR3 reads CASSPQGSNSDYTF.

Regarding this clone: Gene names refer to mouse genes. Read sequence stops 1 residue before the CDR3 end, and the germline J gene provides the missing end. The rearrangement links TRBV13-2 to TRBJ1-3, with D perhaps matching TRBD1 (6 bases). Trimming removed 3 bases at V and 0 bases at J, with 10 bases between. The CDR3 is 15 residues long. Germline CDR1 NNHNN, CDR2 SYGAGS (reference sequence). CDR3 loop: CASGAPDSSGNTLYF. The CDR3 bases that were read are TGTGCCAGCGGTGCCCCGGACAGTTCTGGAAATACGCTCTAT.

Comments on this clone: Here the gene names and germline are mouse. Read coverage stops 1 residue before the CDR3 terminus; the germline J gene supplies the remainder. The genes are TRBV2 and TRBJ2-1; TRBD2 aligns across 10 bases. This CDR3 region has 14 residues. J lost 7 bases, V lost 2 bases, and 2 bases had no gene match. Germline-derived CDR1 and CDR2 are LGHNA and YSYQKL. The CDR3 DNA, read in part, is TGTGCCAGCAGCCAAACGGGACTGGGGGCTGAGCAGTTC. It specifies CASSQTGLGAEQF. The entire CDR3 is CASSQTGLGAEQFF.

This clone was recorded a few times. The germline and genes are mouse ones. The sequenced fragment ends 1 residue before the CDR3 boundary, so the rest is inferred from the germline J gene. The gene calls are TRBV13-1 and TRBJ1-5; 10 nucleotides match TRBD1. Looked up from germline, CDR1 is NSHNY and CDR2 is SYGAGN. The CDR3 has 15 residues. V was clipped by 5 bases and J by 3 bases; unmatched bases: 5. The chain's CDR3 is CASSVRTGGNQAPLF. The sequenced part of the CDR3 DNA is TGTGCCAGCAGCGTCCGGACAGGGGGCAACCAGGCTCCGCTT.

In regard to this clone: Each gene name is a mouse one. The missing CDR3 end, 1 residue past where the read stops, is filled in from the germline J gene. This chain connects TRBV13-2 to TRBJ2-5, with D possibly TRBD2 on 6 matching bases. CDR1 and CDR2 from the germline V gene are NNHNN and SYGAGS (reference sequence). The CDR3 consists of 12 residues. V gave up 7 bases and J gave up 3 bases, with 9 bases separating them. The sequenced CDR3 bases are TGTGCCAGCTGTGGGGGACAAGACACCCAGTAC. This encodes CASCGGQDTQY. The CDR3 as a whole reads CASCGGQDTQYF.

Turning to this clone: Gene names follow the mouse nomenclature. The sequence runs out 1 residue before the end of the CDR3; the remainder is reconstructed from the germline J gene. The sample has other DNA sequences that encode this CDR3 too. The chain employs TRBV26 and TRBJ2-4; no clear D gene. This CDR3 region has 13 residues. Germline V CDR1 and CDR2: KGHPV, FQNQEV (reference sequence). Trimming took 2 bases from V and 0 from J, leaving 3 bases between them. The sequenced CDR3 bases are TGTGCCAGCAGTCTGCCCAGTCAAAACACCTTGTAC. Translating it yields CASSLPSQNTLY. The full CDR3 protein is CASSLPSQNTLYF.

This clone was counted once. Each gene name is a mouse one. The read ends 1 residue before the CDR3 terminus; that terminus is restored from the germline J gene. The chain has TRBV23 and TRBJ2-4; the table's D gene call, TRBD1, was not cross checked with the DNA. This CDR3 comprises 15 residues. The germline CDR1 and CDR2 sequences are KGHTA and FQNQQP. The sequenced CDR3 bases are TGCTCCAGCAGTCGGACAGGGAGTAGTCAAAACACCTTGTAC. Its protein product is CSSSRTGSSQNTLY. From start to end, the CDR3 is CSSSRTGSSQNTLYF.

With respect to this clone: Genes and germline are mouse. The sequence runs out 1 residue before the end of the CDR3; the remainder is reconstructed from the germline J gene. The chain links TRBV15 to TRBJ2-7; 9 nucleotides align to TRBD2. V lost 2 bases, J lost 6 bases, and 5 bases stayed unmatched. Germline V gene sequence: CDR1 SGHND, CDR2 FRSKSL. The CDR3 covers 14 residues. This CDR3 reads CASSLNWGAREQYF. The part of the CDR3 DNA that was read is TGTGCCAGCAGTTTAAACTGGGGGGCGCGTGAACAGTAC.

This clone has a handful of counts. The listed genes are named as in mouse. The sequence runs out 1 residue before the end of the CDR3; the remainder is reconstructed from the germline J gene. The chain recombines TRBV13-2 with TRBJ2-7, with TRBD2 matching over 11 bases. This CDR3 has 15 amino acids. V lost 3 bases to trimming and J lost 3 bases; unmatched junction nucleotides: 5. CDR1 and CDR2 from the germline V gene are NNHNN and SYGAGS (reference sequence). The CDR3 bases that were read are TGTGCCAGCGGTGGGGGACTGGGGGCTCTCTATGAACAGTAC. Encoded protein: CASGGGLGALYEQY. In full, the CDR3 is CASGGGLGALYEQYF.